This T cell receptor beta chain stems from a study of glioma-infiltrating T cells. Amplification of TCR alpha and beta CDR3 regions from RNA used iRepertoire nested multiplex PCR. Tissue mRNA or PBMC total RNA, about 90-450 ng, went into one-step reverse transcription and amplification. TCRdb re-called the multiplex PCR reads with MiXCR, one entry per CDR3 protein. Of around 190,000 distinct CDR3 sequences in the sample, more than 30% were seen once. Overall study results and limits: Above-expected tissue-blood divergence occurred in all gliomas, most in low-grade ones.

Note on this clonotype: Its target is unknown. With a much larger clone just one base away, this may be a read error.

Germline lookup yields CDR1 MDHEN and CDR2 SYDVKM. This CDR3 has 17 amino acids. The sample was glioma tissue, nonneoplastic brain tissue, or PBMCs (not recorded which). This rearrangement joins TRBV28 to TRBJ2-1; 9 bases match TRBD2. The receptor was isolated from a human donor with low-grade glioma or glioblastoma, undergoing nonglioma brain surgery, or in good health (not recorded which). CDR3 bases: TGTGCCAGCAGCCGCCCTCCGGGGCTAGCGGGAATCAATAAGCAGTTCTTC. Translation gives CASSRPPGLAGINKQFF.